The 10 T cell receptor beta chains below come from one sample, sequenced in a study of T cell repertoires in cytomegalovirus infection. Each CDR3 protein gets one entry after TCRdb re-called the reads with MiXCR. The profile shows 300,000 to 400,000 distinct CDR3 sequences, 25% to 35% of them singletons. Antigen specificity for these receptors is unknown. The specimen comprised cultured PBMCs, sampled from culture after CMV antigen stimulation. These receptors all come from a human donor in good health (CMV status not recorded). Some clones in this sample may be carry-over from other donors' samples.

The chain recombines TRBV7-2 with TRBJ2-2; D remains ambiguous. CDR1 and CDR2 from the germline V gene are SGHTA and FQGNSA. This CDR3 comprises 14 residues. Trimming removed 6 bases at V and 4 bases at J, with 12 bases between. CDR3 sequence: CASSQGLGTGELFF. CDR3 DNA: TGTGCCAGCAGTCAAGGTCTCGGCACCGGGGAGCTGTTTTTT.

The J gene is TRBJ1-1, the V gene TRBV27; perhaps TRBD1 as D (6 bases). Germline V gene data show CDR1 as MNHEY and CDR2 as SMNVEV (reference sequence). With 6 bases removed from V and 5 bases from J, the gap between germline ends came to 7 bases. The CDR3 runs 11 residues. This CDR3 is CASRRGTEAFF. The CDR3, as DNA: TGTGCCAGCAGGAGGGGGACTGAAGCTTTCTTT.

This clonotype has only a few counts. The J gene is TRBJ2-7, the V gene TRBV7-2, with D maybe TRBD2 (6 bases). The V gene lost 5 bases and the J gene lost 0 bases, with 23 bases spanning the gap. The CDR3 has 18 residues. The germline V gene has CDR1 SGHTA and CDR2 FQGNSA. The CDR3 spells CASSPRRSGRDFSYEQYF. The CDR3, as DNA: TGTGCCAGCAGCCCGAGACGAAGTGGCAGGGACTTCTCCTACGAGCAGTACTTC.

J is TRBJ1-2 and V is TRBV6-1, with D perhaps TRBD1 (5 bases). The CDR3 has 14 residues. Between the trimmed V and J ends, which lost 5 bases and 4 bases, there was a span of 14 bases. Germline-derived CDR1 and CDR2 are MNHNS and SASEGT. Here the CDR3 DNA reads TGTGCCAGCAGTCCTCCGGACACAATCTATGGCTACACCTTC. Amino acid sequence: CASSPPDTIYGYTF.

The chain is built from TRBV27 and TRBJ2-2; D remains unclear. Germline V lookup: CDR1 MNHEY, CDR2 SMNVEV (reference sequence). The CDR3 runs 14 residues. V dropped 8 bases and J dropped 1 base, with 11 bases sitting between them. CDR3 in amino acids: CASERGGNTGELFF. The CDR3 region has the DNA TGTGCCAGCGAAAGAGGCGGGAACACCGGGGAGCTGTTTTTT.

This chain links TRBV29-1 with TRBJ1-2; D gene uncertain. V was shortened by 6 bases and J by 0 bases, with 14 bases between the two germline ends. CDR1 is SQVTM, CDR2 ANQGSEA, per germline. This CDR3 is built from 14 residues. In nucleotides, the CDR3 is TGCAGCGTCGGTGGGGTCCTAGCTAACTATGGCTACACCTTC. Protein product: CSVGGVLANYGYTF.

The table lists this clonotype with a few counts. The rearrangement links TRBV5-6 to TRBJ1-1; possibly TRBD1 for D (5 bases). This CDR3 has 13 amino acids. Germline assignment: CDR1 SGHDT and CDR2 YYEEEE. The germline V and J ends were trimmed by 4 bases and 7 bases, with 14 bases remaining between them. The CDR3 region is CASSLLGTDEAFF. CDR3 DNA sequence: TGTGCCAGCAGCCTCCTTGGGACGGATGAAGCTTTCTTT.

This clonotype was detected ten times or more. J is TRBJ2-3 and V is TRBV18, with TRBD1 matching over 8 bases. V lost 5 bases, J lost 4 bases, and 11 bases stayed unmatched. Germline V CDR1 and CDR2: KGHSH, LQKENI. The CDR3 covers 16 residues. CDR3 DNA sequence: TGTGCCAGCTCATCCCGGACAGGGAGGTTGGCAGATACGCAGTATTTT. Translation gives CASSSRTGRLADTQYF.

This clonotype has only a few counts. The CDR3 protein is CASSKGQANYGYTF. The DNA of the CDR3 is TGTGCCAGCAGCAAGGGACAGGCGAACTATGGCTACACCTTC. V is TRBV5-6 and J is TRBJ1-2; 8 bases are a match to TRBD1. Germline V gives CDR1 SGHDT, CDR2 YYEEEE. V lost 4 bases, J lost 2 bases, and 4 bases stayed unmatched. The CDR3 totals 14 residues.

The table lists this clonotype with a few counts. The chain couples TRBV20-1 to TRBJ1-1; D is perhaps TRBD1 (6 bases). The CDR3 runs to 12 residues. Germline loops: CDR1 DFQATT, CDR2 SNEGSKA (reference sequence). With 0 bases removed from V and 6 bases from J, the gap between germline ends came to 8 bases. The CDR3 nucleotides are TGCAGTGCTAGAGATGAGGGGGCTGAAGCTTTCTTT. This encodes CSARDEGAEAFF.